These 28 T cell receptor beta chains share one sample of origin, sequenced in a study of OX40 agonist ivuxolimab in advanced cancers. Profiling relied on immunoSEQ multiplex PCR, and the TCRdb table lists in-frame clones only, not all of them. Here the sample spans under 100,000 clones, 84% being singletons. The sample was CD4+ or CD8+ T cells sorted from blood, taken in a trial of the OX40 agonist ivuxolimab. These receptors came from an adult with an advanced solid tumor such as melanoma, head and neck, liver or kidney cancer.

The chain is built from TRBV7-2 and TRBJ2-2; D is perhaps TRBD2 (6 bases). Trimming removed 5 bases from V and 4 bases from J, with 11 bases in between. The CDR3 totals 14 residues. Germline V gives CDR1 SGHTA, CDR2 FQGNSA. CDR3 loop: CASSPGTLTGELFF. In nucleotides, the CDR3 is TGTGCCAGCAGCCCCGGGACTCTCACCGGGGAGCTGTTTTTT. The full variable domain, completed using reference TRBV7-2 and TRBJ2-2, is GAGVSQSPSNKVTEKGKDVELRCDPISGHTALYWYRQSLGQGLEFLIYFQGNSAPDKSGLPSDRFSAERTGGSVSTLTIQRTQQEDSAVYLCASSPGTLTGELFFGEGSRLTVL.

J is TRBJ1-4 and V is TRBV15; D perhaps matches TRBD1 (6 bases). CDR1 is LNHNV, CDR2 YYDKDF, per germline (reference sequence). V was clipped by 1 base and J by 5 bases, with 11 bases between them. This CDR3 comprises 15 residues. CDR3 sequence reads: CATSRGTGLNEKLFF. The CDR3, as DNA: TGTGCCACCAGCAGAGGTACAGGGTTAAATGAAAAACTGTTTTTT. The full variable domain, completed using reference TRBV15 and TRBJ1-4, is DAMVIQNPRYQVTQFGKPVTLSCSQTLNHNVMYWYQQKSSQAPKLLFHYYDKDFNNEADTPDNFQSRRPNTSFCFLDIRSPGLGDTAMYLCATSRGTGLNEKLFFGSGTQLSVL.

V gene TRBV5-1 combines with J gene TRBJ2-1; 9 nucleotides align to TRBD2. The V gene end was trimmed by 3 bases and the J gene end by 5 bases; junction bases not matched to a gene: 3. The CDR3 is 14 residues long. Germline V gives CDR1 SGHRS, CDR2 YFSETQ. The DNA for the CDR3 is TGCGCCAGCAGCTCCAGGACTAGCGACAATGAGCAGTTCTTC. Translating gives CASSSRTSDNEQFF.

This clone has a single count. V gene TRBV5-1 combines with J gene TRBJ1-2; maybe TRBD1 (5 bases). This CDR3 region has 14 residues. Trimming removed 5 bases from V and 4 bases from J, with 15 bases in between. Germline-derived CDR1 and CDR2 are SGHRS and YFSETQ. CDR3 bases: TGCGCCAGCAGGCCCGGGGACCGCGCCTATGGCTACACCTTC. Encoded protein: CASRPGDRAYGYTF. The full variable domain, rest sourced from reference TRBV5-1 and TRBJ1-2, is KAGVTQTPRYLIKTRGQQVTLSCSPISGHRSVSWYQQTPGQGLQFLFEYFSETQRNKGNFPGRFSGRQFSNSRSEMNVSTLELGDSALYLCASRPGDRAYGYTFGSGTRLTVV.

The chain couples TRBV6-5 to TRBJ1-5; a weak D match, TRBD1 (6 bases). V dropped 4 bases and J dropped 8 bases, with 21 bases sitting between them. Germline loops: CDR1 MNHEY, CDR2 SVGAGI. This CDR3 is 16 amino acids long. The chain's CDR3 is CASSSTSRGRGEPQHF. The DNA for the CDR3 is TGTGCCAGCAGTTCTACCTCCAGGGGACGGGGTGAGCCCCAGCATTTT.

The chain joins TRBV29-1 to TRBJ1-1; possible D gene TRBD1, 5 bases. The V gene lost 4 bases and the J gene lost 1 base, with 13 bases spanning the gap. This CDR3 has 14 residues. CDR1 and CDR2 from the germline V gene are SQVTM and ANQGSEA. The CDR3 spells CSVGDPQGNTEAFF. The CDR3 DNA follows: TGCAGCGTTGGCGACCCCCAGGGGAACACTGAAGCTTTCTTT.

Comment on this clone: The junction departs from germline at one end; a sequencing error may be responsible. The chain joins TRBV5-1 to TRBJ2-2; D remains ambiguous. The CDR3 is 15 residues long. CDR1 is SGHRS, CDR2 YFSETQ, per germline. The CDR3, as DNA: TGTGCCAGCAGCTTGGGCCCTAGGAGCGCCGGGGAGCTGTTTTTT. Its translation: CASSLGPRSAGELFF. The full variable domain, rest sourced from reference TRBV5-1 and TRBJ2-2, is KAGVTQTPRYLIKTRGQQVTLSCSPISGHRSVSWYQQTPGQGLQFLFEYFSETQRNKGNFPGRFSGRQFSNSRSEMNVSTLELGDSALYLCASSLGPRSAGELFFGEGSRLTVL.

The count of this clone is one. The CDR3 DNA sequence: TGTGCCAGCAGCTTACCCCGGGTCTCCTACAATGAGCAGTTCTTC. Residues: CASSLPRVSYNEQFF. This chain links TRBV7-6 with TRBJ2-1; D not certain. CDR3 length: 15 amino acids. Germline lookup yields CDR1 SGHVS and CDR2 FNYEAQ. Trimming removed 2 bases at V and 0 bases at J, with 8 bases between.

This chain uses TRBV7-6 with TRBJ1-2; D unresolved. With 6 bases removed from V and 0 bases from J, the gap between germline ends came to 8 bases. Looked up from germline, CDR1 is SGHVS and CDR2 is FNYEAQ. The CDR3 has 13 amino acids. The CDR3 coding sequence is TGTGCCAGCAGTCTGACATCTAACTATGGCTACACCTTC. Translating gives CASSLTSNYGYTF.

The CDR3 loop reads CASSPSGRGSYEQYF. CDR3 coding DNA: TGTGCCAGCAGCCCTAGCGGGAGGGGATCCTACGAGCAGTACTTC. This chain links TRBV7-2 with TRBJ2-7, with TRBD2 identical over 12 bases. J was trimmed by 1 base and V by 5 bases; bases with no gene match: 3. Per the germline V gene, CDR1 is SGHTA and CDR2 is FQGNSA. The CDR3 runs to 15 residues.

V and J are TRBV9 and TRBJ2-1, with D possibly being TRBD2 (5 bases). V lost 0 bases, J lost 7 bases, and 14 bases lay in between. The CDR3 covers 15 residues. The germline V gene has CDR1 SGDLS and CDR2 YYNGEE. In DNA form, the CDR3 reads TGTGCCAGCAGCGTAGGGGTGACTAACGAGAATGAGCAGTTCTTC. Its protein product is CASSVGVTNENEQFF.

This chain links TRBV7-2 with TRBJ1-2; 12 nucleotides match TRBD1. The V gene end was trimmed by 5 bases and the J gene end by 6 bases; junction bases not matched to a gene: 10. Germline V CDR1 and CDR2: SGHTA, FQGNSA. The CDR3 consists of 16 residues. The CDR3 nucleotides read TGTGCCAGCAGCCGGCCGGGACAGGGGGCAAGTGATGGCTACACCTTC. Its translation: CASSRPGQGASDGYTF.

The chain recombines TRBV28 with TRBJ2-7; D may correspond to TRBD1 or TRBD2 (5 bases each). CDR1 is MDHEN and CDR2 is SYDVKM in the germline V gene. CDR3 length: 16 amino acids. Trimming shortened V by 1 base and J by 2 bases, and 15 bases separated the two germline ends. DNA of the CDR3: TGTGCCAGCAGTTTATTCCTGGGGACCGCGACCTACGAGCAGTACTTC. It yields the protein CASSLFLGTATYEQYF.

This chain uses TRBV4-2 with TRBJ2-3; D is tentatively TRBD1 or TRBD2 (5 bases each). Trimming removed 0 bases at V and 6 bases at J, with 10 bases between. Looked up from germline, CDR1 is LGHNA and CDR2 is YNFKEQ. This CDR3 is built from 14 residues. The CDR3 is CASSQDVGDDTQYF. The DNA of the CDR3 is TGTGCCAGCAGCCAAGACGTAGGGGACGATACGCAGTATTTT.

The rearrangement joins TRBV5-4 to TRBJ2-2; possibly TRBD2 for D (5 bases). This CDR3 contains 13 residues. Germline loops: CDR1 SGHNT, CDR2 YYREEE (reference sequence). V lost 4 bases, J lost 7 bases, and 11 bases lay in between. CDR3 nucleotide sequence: TGTGCCAGCAGCCCCGGACTGGACGGGGAGCTGTTTTTT. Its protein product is CASSPGLDGELFF. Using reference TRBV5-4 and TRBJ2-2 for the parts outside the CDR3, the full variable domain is ETGVTQSPTHLIKTRGQQVTLRCSSQSGHNTVSWYQQALGQGPQFIFQYYREEENGRGNFPPRFSGLQFPNYSSELNVNALELDDSALYLCASSPGLDGELFFGEGSRLTVL.

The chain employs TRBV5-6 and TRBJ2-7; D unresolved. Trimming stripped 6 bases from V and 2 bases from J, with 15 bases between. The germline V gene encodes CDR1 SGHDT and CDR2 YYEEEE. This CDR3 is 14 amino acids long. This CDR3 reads CASNRRAGAYEQYF. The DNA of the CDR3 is TGTGCCAGCAACCGCCGGGCAGGCGCCTACGAGCAGTACTTC.

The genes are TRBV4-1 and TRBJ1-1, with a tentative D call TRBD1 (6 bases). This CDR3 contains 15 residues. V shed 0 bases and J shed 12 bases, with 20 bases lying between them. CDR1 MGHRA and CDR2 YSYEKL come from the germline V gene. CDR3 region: CASSQDLIGGAIPFF. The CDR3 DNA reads TGCGCCAGCAGCCAAGATCTGATTGGGGGCGCTATCCCTTTCTTT.

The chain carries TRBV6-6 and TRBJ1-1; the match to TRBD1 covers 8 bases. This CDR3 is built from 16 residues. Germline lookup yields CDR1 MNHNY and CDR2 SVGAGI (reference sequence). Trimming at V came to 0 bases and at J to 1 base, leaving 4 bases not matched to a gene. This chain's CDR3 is CASSYSRTGKNTEAFF. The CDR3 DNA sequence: TGTGCCAGCAGTTACTCCCGGACAGGGAAGAACACTGAAGCTTTCTTT.

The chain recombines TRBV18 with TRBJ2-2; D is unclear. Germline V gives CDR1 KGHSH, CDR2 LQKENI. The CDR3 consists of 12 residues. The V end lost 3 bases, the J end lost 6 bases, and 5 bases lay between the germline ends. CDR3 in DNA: TGTGCCAGCTCACCTTTTTCCGGGGAGCTGTTTTTT. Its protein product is CASSPFSGELFF.

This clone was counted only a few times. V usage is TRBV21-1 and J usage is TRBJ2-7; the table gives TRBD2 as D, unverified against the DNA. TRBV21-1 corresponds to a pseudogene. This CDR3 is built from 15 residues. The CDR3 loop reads CASSKVAGHCYEQYF. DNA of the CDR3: TGTGCCAGCAGCAAAGTAGCGGGACATTGCTACGAGCAGTACTTC.

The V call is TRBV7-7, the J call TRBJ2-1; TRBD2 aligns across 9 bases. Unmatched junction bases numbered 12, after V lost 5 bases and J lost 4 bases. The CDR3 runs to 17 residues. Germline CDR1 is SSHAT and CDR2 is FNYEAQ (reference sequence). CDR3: CASSPNLVLAGYNEQFF. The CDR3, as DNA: TGTGCCAGCAGCCCTAATCTCGTTCTAGCGGGATACAATGAGCAGTTCTTC. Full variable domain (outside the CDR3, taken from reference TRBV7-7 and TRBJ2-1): GAGVSQSPRYKVTKRGQDVTLRCDPISSHATLYWYQQALGQGPEFLTYFNYEAQPDKSGLPSDRFSAERPEGSISTLTIQRTEQRDSAMYRCASSPNLVLAGYNEQFFGPGTRLTVL.

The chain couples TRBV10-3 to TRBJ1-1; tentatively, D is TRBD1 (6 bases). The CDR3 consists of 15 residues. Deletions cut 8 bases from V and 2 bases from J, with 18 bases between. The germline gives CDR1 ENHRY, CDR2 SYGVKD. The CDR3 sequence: CAISGAELYNTEAFF. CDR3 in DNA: TGTGCCATCTCAGGGGCAGAATTATACAACACTGAAGCTTTCTTT.

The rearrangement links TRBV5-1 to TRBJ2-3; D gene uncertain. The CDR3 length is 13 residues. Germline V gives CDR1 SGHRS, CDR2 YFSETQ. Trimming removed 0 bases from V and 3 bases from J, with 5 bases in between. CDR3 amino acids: CASSLGRTDTQYF. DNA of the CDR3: TGCGCCAGCAGCTTGGGGCGTACAGATACGCAGTATTTT.

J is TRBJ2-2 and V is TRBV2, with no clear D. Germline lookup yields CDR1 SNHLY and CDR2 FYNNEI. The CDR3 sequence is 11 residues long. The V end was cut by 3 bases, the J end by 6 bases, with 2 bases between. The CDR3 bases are TGTGCCAGCAGTGATCCCGGGGAGCTGTTTTTT. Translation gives CASSDPGELFF.

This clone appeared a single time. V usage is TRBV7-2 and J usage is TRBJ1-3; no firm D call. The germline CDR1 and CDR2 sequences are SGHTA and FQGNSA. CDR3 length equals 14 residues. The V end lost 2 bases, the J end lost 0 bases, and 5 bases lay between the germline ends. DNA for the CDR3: TGTGCCAGCAGCTTAATCAACTCTGGAAACACCATATATTTT. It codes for CASSLINSGNTIYF.

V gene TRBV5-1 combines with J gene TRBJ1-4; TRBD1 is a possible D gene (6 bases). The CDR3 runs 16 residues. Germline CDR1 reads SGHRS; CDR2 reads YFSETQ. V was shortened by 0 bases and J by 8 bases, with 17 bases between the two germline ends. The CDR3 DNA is TGCGCCAGCAGCTTGGCCAGGGGATCGATAGGGGAAAAACTGTTTTTT. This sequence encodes CASSLARGSIGEKLFF. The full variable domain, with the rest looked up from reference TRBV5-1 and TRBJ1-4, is KAGVTQTPRYLIKTRGQQVTLSCSPISGHRSVSWYQQTPGQGLQFLFEYFSETQRNKGNFPGRFSGRQFSNSRSEMNVSTLELGDSALYLCASSLARGSIGEKLFFGSGTQLSVL.

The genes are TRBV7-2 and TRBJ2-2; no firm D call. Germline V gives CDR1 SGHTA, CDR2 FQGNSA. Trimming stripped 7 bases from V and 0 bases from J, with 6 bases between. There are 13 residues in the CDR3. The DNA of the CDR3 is TGTGCCAGCACCTCCCCGAACACCGGGGAGCTGTTTTTT. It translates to CASTSPNTGELFF.

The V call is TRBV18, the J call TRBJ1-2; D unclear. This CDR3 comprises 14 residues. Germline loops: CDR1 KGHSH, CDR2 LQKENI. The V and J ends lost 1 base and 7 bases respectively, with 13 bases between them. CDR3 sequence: CASSPLKGSGGYTF. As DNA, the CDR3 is TGTGCCAGCTCACCACTAAAAGGGTCCGGTGGCTACACCTTC.